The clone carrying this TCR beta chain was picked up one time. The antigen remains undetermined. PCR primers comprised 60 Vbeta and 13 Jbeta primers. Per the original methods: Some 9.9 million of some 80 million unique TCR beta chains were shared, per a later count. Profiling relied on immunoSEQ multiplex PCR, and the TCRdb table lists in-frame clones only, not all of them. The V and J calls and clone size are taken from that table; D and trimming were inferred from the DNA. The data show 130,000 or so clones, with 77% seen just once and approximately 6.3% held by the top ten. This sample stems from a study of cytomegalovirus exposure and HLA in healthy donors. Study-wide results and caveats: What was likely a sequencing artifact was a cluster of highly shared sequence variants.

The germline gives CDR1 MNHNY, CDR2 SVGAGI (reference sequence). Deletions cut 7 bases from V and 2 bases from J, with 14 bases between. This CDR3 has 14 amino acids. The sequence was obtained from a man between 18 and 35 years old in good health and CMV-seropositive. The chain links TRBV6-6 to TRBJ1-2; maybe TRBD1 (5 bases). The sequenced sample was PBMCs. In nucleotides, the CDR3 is TGTGCCAGCAAGGCAGGGTTAGCCAACTATGGCTACACCTTC. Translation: CASKAGLANYGYTF.